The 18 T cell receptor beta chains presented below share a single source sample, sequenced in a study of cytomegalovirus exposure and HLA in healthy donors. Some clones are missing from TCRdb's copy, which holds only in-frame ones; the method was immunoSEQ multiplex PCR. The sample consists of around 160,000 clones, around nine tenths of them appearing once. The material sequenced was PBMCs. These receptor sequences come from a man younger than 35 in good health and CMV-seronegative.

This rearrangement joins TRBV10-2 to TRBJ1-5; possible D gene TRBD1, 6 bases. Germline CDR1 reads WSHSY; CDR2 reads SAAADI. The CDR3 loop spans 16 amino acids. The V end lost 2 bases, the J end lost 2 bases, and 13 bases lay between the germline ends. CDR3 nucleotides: TGCGCCAGCAGTGAGCTGGGGGCTTTGGGCAATCAGCCCCAGCATTTT. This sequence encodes CASSELGALGNQPQHF.

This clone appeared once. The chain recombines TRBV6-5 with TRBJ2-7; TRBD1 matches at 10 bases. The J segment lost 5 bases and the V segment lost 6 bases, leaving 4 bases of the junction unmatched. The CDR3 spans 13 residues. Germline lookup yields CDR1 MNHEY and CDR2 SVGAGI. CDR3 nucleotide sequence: TGTGCCAGCAGAGGACAGGGGGGGCACGAGCAGTACTTC. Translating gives CASRGQGGHEQYF.

The CDR3 protein is CASSYSLGQEQYV. The CDR3 DNA reads as TGTGCCAGCAGTTACTCGTTGGGGCAGGAGCAGTACGTC. This sequence joins TRBV6-6 and TRBJ2-7; maybe TRBD1 (5 bases). Germline values: CDR1 MNHNY, CDR2 SVGAGI (reference sequence). The V gene lost 0 bases and the J gene lost 7 bases, with 10 bases spanning the gap. This CDR3 spans 13 amino acids.

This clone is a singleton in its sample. CDR3 in DNA: TGCGCCAGCAGCCCGCAGGGGGCCTCTGGAAACACCATATATTTT. This codes for CASSPQGASGNTIYF. V gene TRBV5-1 combines with J gene TRBJ1-3, with 8 nucleotides matching TRBD1. The CDR3 length is 15 residues. The germline CDR1 and CDR2 sequences are SGHRS and YFSETQ. J was trimmed by 0 bases and V by 4 bases; bases with no gene match: 3.

The CDR3 DNA reads as TGTGCCAGCAGCTCCCCACTGACCAAAAACATTCAGTACTTC. Translation gives CASSSPLTKNIQYF. The chain has TRBV7-9 and TRBJ2-4; D is undetermined. This CDR3 comprises 14 residues. V lost 4 bases and J lost 2, with 9 bases in between. Germline V gives CDR1 SEHNR, CDR2 FQNEAQ (reference sequence).

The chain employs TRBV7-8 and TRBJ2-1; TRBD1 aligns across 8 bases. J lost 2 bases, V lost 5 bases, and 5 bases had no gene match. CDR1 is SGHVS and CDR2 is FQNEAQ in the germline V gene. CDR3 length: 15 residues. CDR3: CASSPVTGAYNEQFF. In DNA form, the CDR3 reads TGTGCCAGCAGCCCAGTGACAGGGGCCTACAATGAGCAGTTCTTC.

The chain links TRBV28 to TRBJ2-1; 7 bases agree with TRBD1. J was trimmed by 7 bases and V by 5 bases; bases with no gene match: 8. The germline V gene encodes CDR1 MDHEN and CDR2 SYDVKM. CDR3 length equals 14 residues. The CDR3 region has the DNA TGTGCCAGCAGTGGACAGGAGCCGAGGAATGAGCAGTTCTTC. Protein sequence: CASSGQEPRNEQFF.

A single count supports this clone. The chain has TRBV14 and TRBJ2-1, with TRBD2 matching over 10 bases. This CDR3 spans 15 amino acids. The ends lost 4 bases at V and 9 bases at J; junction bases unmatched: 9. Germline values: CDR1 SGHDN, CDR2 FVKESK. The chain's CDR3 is CASSRPLAGVSEQFF. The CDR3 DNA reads TGTGCCAGCAGCCGACCTCTAGCGGGAGTTAGTGAGCAGTTCTTC.

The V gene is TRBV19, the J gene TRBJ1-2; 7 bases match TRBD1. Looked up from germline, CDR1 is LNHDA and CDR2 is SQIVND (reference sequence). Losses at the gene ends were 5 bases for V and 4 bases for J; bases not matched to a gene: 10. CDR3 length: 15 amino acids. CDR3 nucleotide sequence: TGTGCCAGTAGTTCACGGACAGGCCGGTCCTATGGCTACACCTTC. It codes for CASSSRTGRSYGYTF.

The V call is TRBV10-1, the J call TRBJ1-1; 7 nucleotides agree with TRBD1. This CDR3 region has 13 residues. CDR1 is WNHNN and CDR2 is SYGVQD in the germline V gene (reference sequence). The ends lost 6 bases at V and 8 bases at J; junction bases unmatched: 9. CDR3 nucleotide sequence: TGCGCCAGCAGGGCATCAGGGGGACCAGAAGCTTTCTTT. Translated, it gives CASRASGGPEAFF.

CDR3: CASTEGRTNNEQFF. The CDR3 region has the DNA TGTGCCAGCACCGAGGGCAGGACTAACAATGAGCAGTTCTTC. This sequence joins TRBV2 and TRBJ2-1; maybe TRBD2 (6 bases). This CDR3 is 14 amino acids long. Trimming pared 7 bases from V and 5 bases from J, leaving 15 bases between. Germline CDR1 SNHLY, CDR2 FYNNEI.

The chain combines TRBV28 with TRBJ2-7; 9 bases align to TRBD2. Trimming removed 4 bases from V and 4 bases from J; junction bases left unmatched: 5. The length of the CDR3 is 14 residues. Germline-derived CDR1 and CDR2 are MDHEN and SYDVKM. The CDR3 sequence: CASSWSGRRYEQYF. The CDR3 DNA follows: TGTGCCAGCAGTTGGAGCGGGAGGAGGTACGAGCAGTACTTC.

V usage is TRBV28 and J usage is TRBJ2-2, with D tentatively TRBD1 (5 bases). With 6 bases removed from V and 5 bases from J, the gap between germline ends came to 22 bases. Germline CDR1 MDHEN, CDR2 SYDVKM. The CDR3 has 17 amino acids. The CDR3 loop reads CASSQGIIGRVTGELFF. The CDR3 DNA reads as TGTGCCAGCAGCCAAGGAATAATAGGCAGGGTGACCGGGGAGCTGTTTTTT.

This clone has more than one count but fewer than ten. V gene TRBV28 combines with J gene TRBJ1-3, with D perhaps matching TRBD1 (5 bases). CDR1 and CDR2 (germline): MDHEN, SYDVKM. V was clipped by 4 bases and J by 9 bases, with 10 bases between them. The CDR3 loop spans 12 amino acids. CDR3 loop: CASSSQVFTIYF. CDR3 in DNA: TGTGCCAGCAGTTCACAGGTTTTCACCATATATTTT.

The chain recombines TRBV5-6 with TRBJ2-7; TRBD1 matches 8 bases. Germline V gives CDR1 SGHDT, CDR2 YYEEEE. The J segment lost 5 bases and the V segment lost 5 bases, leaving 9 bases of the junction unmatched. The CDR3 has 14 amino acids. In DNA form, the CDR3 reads TGTGCCAGCAGGGTTGGACAGGGTGTGAACGAGCAGTACTTC. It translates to CASRVGQGVNEQYF.

This CDR3 reads CASSQEYRGSAGISYEQYF. CDR3 nucleotide sequence: TGTGCCAGCAGCCAAGAATATCGGGGTTCAGCGGGAATCTCCTACGAGCAGTACTTC. This chain connects TRBV4-2 to TRBJ2-7; TRBD2 aligns across 7 bases. The V and J ends lost 0 bases and 0 bases, in that order; junction bases with no gene match: 14. The germline gives CDR1 LGHNA, CDR2 YNFKEQ. The length of the CDR3 is 19 residues.

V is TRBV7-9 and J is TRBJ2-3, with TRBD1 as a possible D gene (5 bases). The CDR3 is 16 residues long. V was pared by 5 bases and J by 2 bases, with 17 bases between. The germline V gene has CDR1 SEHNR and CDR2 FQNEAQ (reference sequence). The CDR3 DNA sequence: TGTGCCAGCAGCCCCCTGGCTGGGGCCCTCACAGATACGCAGTATTTT. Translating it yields CASSPLAGALTDTQYF.

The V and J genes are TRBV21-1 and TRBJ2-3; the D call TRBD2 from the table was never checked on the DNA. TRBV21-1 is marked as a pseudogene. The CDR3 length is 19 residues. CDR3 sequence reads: CASSKAVSRRLAPTDTQYF. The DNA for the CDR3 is TGTGCCAGCAGCAAAGCAGTAAGTAGGAGGCTAGCGCCCACAGATACGCAGTATTTT.